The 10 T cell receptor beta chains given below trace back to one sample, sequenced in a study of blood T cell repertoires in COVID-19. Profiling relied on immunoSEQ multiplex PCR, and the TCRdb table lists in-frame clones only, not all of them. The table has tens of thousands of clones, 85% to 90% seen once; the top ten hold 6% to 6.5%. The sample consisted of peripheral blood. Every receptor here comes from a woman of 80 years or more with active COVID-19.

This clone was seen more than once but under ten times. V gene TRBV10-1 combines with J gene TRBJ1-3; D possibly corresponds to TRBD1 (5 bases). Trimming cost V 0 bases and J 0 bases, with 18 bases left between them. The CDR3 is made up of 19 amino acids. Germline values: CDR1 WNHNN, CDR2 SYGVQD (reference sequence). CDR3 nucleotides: TGCGCCAGCAGTGAGTCGGGGGAGGGGACGGCAAGCTCTGGAAACACCATATATTTT. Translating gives CASSESGEGTASSGNTIYF.

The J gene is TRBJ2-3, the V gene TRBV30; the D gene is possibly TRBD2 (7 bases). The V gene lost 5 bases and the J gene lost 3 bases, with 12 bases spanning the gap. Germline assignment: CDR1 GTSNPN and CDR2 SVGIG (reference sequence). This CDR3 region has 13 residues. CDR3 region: CAWVRGGTDTQYF. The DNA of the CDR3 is TGTGCCTGGGTCAGGGGAGGGACAGATACGCAGTATTTT.

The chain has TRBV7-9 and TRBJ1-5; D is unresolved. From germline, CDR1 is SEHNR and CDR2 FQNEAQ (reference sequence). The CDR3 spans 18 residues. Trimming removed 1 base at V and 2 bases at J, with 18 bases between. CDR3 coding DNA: TGTGCCAGCAGCTTAGTGCCCCATGGTAGGGAGGGCAATCAGCCCCAGCATTTT. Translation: CASSLVPHGREGNQPQHF.

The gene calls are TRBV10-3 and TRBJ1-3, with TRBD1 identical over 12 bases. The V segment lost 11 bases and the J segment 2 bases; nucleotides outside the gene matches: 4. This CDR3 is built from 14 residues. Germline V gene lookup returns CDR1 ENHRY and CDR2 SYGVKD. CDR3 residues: CAAGQGAAGNTIYF. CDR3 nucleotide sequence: TGTGCCGCGGGACAGGGGGCGGCTGGAAACACCATATATTTT.

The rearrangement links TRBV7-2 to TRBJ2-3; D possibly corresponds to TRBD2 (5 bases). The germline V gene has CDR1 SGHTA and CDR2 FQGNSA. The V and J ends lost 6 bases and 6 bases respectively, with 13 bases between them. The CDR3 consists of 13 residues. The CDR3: CASRRSRGDTQYF. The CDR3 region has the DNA TGTGCCAGCAGACGCTCGCGCGGGGATACGCAGTATTTT.

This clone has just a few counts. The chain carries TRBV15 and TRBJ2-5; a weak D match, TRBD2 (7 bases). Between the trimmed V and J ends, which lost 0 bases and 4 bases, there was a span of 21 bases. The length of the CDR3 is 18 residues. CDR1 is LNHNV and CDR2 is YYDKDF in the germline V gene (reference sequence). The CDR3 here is CATSRDRGQRGGGETQYF. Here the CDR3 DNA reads TGTGCCACCAGCAGAGATCGGGGGCAGCGGGGAGGTGGAGAGACCCAGTACTTC.

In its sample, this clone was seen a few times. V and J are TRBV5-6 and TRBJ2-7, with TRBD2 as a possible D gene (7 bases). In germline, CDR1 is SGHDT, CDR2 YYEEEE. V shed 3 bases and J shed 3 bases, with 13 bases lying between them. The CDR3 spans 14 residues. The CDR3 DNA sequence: TGTGCCAGCAGCTGGGAGGGGGTCCGCTACGAGCAGTACTTC. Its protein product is CASSWEGVRYEQYF.

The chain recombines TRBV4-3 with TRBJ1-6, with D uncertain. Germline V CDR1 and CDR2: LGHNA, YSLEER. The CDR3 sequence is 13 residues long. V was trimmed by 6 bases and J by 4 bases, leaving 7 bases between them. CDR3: CASRMQYNSPLHF. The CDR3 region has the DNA TGCGCCAGCAGAATGCAGTATAATTCACCCCTCCACTTT.

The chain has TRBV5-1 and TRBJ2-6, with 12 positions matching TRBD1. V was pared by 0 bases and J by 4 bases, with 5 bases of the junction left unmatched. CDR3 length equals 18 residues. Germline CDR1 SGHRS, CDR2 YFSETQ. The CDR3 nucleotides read TGCGCCAGCAGCTTGGAGGGGACAGGGGGCGCCGGGGCCAACGTCCTGACTTTC. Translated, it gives CASSLEGTGGAGANVLTF.

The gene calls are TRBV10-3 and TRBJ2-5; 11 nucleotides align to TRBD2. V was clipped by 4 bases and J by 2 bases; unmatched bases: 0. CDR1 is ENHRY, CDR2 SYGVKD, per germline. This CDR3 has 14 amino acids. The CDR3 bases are TGTGCCATCAGTGGGACTAGCGGGCAAGAGACCCAGTACTTC. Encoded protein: CAISGTSGQETQYF.